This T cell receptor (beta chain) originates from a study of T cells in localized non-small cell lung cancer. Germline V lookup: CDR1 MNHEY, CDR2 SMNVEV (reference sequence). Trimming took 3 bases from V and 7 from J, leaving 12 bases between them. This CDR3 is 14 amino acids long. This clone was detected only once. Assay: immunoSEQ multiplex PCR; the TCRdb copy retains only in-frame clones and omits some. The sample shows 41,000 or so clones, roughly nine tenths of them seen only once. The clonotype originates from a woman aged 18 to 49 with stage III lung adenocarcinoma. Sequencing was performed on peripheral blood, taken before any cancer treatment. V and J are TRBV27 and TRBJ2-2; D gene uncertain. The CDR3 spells CASSLLEVGGELFF. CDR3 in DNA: TGTGCCAGCAGTTTGCTTGAGGTGGGCGGGGAGCTGTTTTTT.